A selection of T cell receptor beta chains follows, all from one sample in a study of blood T cells in healthy people across ages. TCRdb fed the 5' RACE reads into MiXCR, producing one record per CDR3 protein. The sample shows some 1.4 million distinct CDR3 sequences, approximately 38% of them seen only once. Sequenced: blood. The receptors were sampled from a woman under 30 in good health. CDR3s leave out the opening cysteine and the closing phenylalanine or tryptophan.

TRBV7-3,TRBJ2-3,ASSLAGTQGTDTQY
TRBV25-1,TRBJ2-3,ASSDSSGEGTDTQY
TRBV12-3/TRBV12-4,TRBJ1-6,ASSPGTGNSPLH
TRBV9,TRBJ2-3,ASGPRGSGSTDTQY
TRBV7-9,TRBJ2-1,AIPAGTSGISSYNEQF
TRBV20-1,TRBJ1-1,SASAGTAGTEAF
TRBV20-1,TRBJ1-6,SATRAGGLYNSPLH
TRBV27,TRBJ2-7,ASKLGLAGEQY
TRBV12-3/TRBV12-4,TRBJ2-7,PSSRTAYEQY
TRBV3-1,TRBJ2-1,ASSQETSPVGEQF
TRBV10-2,-,ASSELDRAGNEQY
TRBV7-9,TRBJ2-5,ASSLQTGSGTNEQY
TRBV20-1,TRBJ2-3,SARGQDRDTDTQY
TRBV4-2,TRBJ1-5,ASSRGTGDQPQH
TRBV20-1,TRBJ1-1,SAEMNTEAF
TRBV21-1,TRBJ2-7,ASSKDGRGSSYEQY
TRBV20-1,TRBJ1-2,SARRDRGDYT
TRBV7-2,TRBJ2-7,ASSPLSGYEQY